Listed below are T cell receptor beta chains from one sample, sequenced in a study of shared clonotypes between healthy human individuals. The assay was immunoSEQ multiplex PCR, and TCRdb's table has in-frame clones only and misses some. The table shows more than 2,000,000 clones, with 85% to 95% occurring only once. Sequencing used naive CD4+ T cells from PBMCs. Receptors originate from a man aged 18 to 35 in good health. Some clones in this sample may be carry-over from other donors' samples. CDR3s include the opening cysteine and the closing phenylalanine or tryptophan. The D gene is left open where the match is weak. Clone size, where shown, is once, few, many, or a class for clones that have expanded.

>.|TRBV9|.|TRBJ1-1
CASSVVPGIGTEAFF
TGTGCCAGCAGCGTAGTACCGGGTATAGGCACTGAAGCTTTCTTT
>.|TRBV28|TRBD1|TRBJ1-2
CASTVPTGEYGYTF
TGTGCCAGCACTGTACCGACAGGGGAGTATGGCTACACCTTC
>.|TRBV9|.|TRBJ2-2
CASSVIAQGGELFF
TGTGCCAGCAGCGTAATCGCCCAAGGGGGGGAGCTGTTTTTT
>.|TRBV4-3|.|TRBJ2-1
CASSQEVLANEQFF
TGCGCCAGCAGCCAAGAGGTCCTAGCCAATGAGCAGTTCTTC
>.|TRBV11-1|TRBD1|TRBJ2-5
CASSLKRTGLQETQYF
TGTGCCAGCAGCTTAAAAAGGACAGGGTTGCAAGAGACCCAGTACTTC
>.|TRBV9|TRBD2|TRBJ2-2
CASSVSGRENTGELFF
TGTGCCAGCAGCGTTAGCGGGAGAGAGAACACCGGGGAGCTGTTTTTT
>.|TRBV11-3|TRBD2|TRBJ2-3
CASSDGGAGGSRDTQYF
TGTGCCAGCAGCGATGGTGGGGCGGGAGGGTCCCGGGATACGCAGTATTTT
>once|TRBV7-3|.|TRBJ2-2
CASSWGDSTGELFF
TGTGCCAGCAGCTGGGGCGACTCCACCGGGGAGCTGTTTTTT
>.|TRBV28|.|TRBJ2-5
CASSGSRSQETQYF
TGTGCCAGCAGTGGGTCACGTTCCCAAGAGACCCAGTACTTC
>.|TRBV9|TRBD2|TRBJ2-1
CASSVGVLAGYNEQFF
TGTGCCAGCAGCGTAGGGGTTCTAGCGGGGTACAATGAGCAGTTCTTC
>.|TRBV2|.|TRBJ1-3
CASSSSSGNTIYF
TGTGCCAGCTCTTCGAGCTCTGGAAACACCATATATTTT
>.|TRBV5-1|.|TRBJ2-7
CASSQLGGTLDEQYF
TGCGCCAGCAGCCAGCTTGGGGGTACCCTCGACGAGCAGTACTTC
>.|TRBV11-3|TRBD2|TRBJ2-7
CASSLGLAGYEQYF
TGTGCCAGCAGCTTAGGACTAGCGGGCTACGAGCAGTACTTC
>.|TRBV27|TRBD2|TRBJ2-3
CASRQLRLAASTDTQYF
TGTGCCAGCAGACAACTGAGACTAGCGGCTAGCACAGATACGCAGTATTTT
>.|TRBV4-1|.|TRBJ2-3
CASSRQGQLWDTQYF
TGCGCCAGCAGCCGTCAAGGACAGCTTTGGGATACGCAGTATTTT
>.|TRBV6-5|TRBD2|TRBJ2-7
CASASGPSYEQYF
TGTGCCAGCGCTAGCGGGCCGTCCTACGAGCAGTACTTC
>once|TRBV6-1|TRBD1|TRBJ1-2
CASSEPGQASRYGYTF
TGTGCCAGCAGTGAACCGGGACAGGCATCTCGGTATGGCTACACCTTC
>.|TRBV15|.|TRBJ2-7
CATSRARQSYEQYF
TGTGCCACCAGCAGAGCCCGACAGTCCTACGAGCAGTACTTC
>.|TRBV2|.|TRBJ1-2
CASSERRGSGDYGYTF
TGTGCCAGCAGTGAACGTCGAGGGAGCGGGGACTATGGCTACACCTTC
>.|TRBV19|TRBD1|TRBJ1-4
CASSWGTATTNEKLFF
TGTGCCAGTAGTTGGGGGACAGCAACAACTAATGAAAAACTGTTTTTT
>.|TRBV5-8|.|TRBJ2-3
CASSLYAGSTDTQYF
TGTGCCAGCAGCTTGTATGCGGGAAGCACAGATACGCAGTATTTT
>.|TRBV28|.|TRBJ1-1
CASSGWDPGPEAFF
TGTGCCAGCTCTGGGTGGGACCCAGGCCCGGAAGCTTTCTTT
>.|TRBV29-1|.|TRBJ2-1
CSVDGAGIFNNEQFF
TGCAGCGTTGATGGTGCTGGGATCTTCAACAATGAGCAGTTCTTC
>.|TRBV6-5|.|TRBJ1-2
CASSYGPALYGYTF
TGTGCCAGCAGTTACGGTCCGGCGCTCTATGGCTACACCTTC
>.|TRBV7-8|TRBD1|TRBJ1-1
CASSPGTGTTKLNTEAFF
TGTGCCAGCAGCCCAGGGACAGGGACAACTAAATTGAACACTGAAGCTTTCTTT
>.|TRBV25-1|TRBD2|TRBJ2-3
CASSEYFLAGAPPDTQYF
TGTGCCAGCAGTGAATATTTTCTAGCGGGAGCGCCCCCGGATACGCAGTATTTT
>.|TRBV6-5|.|TRBJ2-7
CASSYKTTARLYEQYF
TGTGCCAGCAGTTACAAAACGACAGCGAGACTCTACGAGCAGTACTTC
>.|TRBV6-1|.|TRBJ1-2
CASSGSRDGGYTF
TGTGCCAGCAGTGGATCCCGGGACGGAGGCTACACCTTC
>.|TRBV5-1|TRBD2|TRBJ2-7
CASSPDPLAVYEQYF
TGCGCCAGCAGCCCGGATCCCCTAGCGGTATACGAGCAGTACTTC
>.|TRBV28|TRBD2|TRBJ2-2
CASSWLTDGRAGELFF
TGTGCCAGCAGTTGGTTGACGGACGGGAGGGCCGGGGAGCTGTTTTTT
>.|TRBV20-1|.|TRBJ1-1
CSAGGIEAFF
TGCAGTGCTGGGGGGATTGAAGCTTTCTTT
>.|TRBV27|TRBD1|TRBJ2-7
CASSLQGAAYEQYF
TGTGCCAGCAGTCTCCAGGGGGCGGCCTACGAGCAGTACTTC
>.|TRBV30|.|TRBJ1-5
CAWETRGRGPQHF
TGTGCCTGGGAAACAAGGGGACGCGGGCCCCAGCATTTT
>.|TRBV5-1|.|TRBJ2-7
CASSSGGQYEQYF
TGCGCCAGCAGCTCCGGGGGGCAATACGAGCAGTACTTC
>.|TRBV11-3|TRBD2|TRBJ2-3
CASSLGLAGGSDTQYF
TGTGCCAGCAGCTTAGGGCTAGCGGGAGGGTCAGATACGCAGTATTTT
>.|TRBV11-1|.|TRBJ1-1
CASSSGVNTEAFF
TGTGCCAGCAGCTCGGGGGTGAACACTGAAGCTTTCTTT
>.|TRBV9|TRBD2|TRBJ2-7
CASSVTSDYEQYF
TGTGCCAGCAGCGTAACTAGCGACTACGAGCAGTACTTC
>.|TRBV5-8|TRBD2|TRBJ2-7
CASNTGTSGSPYEQYF
TGTGCCAGCAACACCGGGACTAGCGGGAGTCCCTACGAGCAGTACTTC
>few|TRBV10-3|TRBD1|TRBJ2-7
CAIRTGTGAYEQYF
TGTGCCATCAGAACCGGGACAGGGGCCTACGAGCAGTACTTC
>.|TRBV11-2|TRBD2|TRBJ2-7
CASTPLDSGSRNEQYF
TGTGCCAGCACCCCTCTTGACAGCGGGAGTAGGAACGAGCAGTACTTC
>.|TRBV28|.|TRBJ2-7
CASSPTGLKGYEQYF
TGTGCCAGCAGTCCAACAGGGCTTAAGGGCTACGAGCAGTACTTC
>.|TRBV4-2|TRBD2|TRBJ2-3
CASSQELAGGTDTQYF
TGTGCCAGCAGCCAAGAGCTAGCGGGAGGCACAGATACGCAGTATTTT
>.|TRBV5-1|TRBD2|TRBJ2-5
CASSPVAGRGETQYF
TGCGCCAGCAGCCCCGTAGCGGGAAGGGGGGAGACCCAGTACTTC
>.|TRBV9|.|TRBJ1-1
CASSVVSSGGTEAFF
TGTGCCAGCAGCGTCGTCTCCTCCGGAGGAACTGAAGCTTTCTTT
>.|TRBV7-2|.|TRBJ2-3
CASSFDRFTDTQYF
TGTGCCAGCAGCTTCGACCGCTTCACAGATACGCAGTATTTT